The rows below give T cell receptor beta chains drawn from one sample of a study of control samples from healthy donors and cancer patients. Sequencing was performed with immunoSEQ multiplex PCR; in TCRdb, only in-frame clones are kept and a portion is missing. The table records 170,000 or so clones, 75% to 95% of them present only once. Sequenced input: blood. The receptors shown here come from a woman aged 35 to 49 in good health. CDR3s include the opening cysteine and the closing phenylalanine or tryptophan.

>TRBJ2-1|TRBV11-2
CASSLAYNEQFF
>TRBJ2-3|TRBV7-3
CASRKDPTDTQYF
>TRBJ2-2|TRBV27
CASSPSGAGGELFF
>TRBJ1-1|TRBV2
CASRWDSVSPTEAFF
>TRBJ2-7|TRBV6-5
CASDGRLAPYEQYF
>TRBJ1-3|TRBV7-8
CASSPPLWGWIGGNTIYF
>TRBJ2-7|TRBV29-1
CSASGTGGYEQYF
>TRBJ2-1|TRBV27
CASSLYGTGGTRSYNEQFF
>TRBJ1-5|TRBV7-9
CASSHDSNVGFGQPQHF
>TRBJ1-2|TRBV19
CASTDRSGGYTF
>TRBJ2-7|TRBV7-9
CASSAIELGYEQYF
>TRBJ1-4|TRBV9
CASGSANEKLFF
>TRBJ2-2|TRBV9
CASSDPRASADTGELFF
>TRBJ1-2|TRBV6-1
CASSEATAVYGYTF
>TRBJ2-5|TRBV5-4
CASSSTADSQETQYF
>TRBJ2-5|TRBV29-1
CSVEGAGNQETQYF
>TRBJ2-3|TRBV27
CASSYGPGTDTQYF
>TRBJ2-5|TRBV6-5
CATTRIQGALETQYF
>TRBJ2-3|TRBV2
CASTERTDTQYF
>TRBJ2-1|TRBV19
CASSMWDRDYNEQFF
>TRBJ1-4|TRBV10-3
CAISPQGGNNEKLFF
>TRBJ1-1|TRBV27
CAAGGEGTEAFF
>TRBJ1-1|TRBV5-1
CASTYRTGAEAFF
>TRBJ1-1|TRBV6-5
CASSYLDGRNTEAFF
>TRBJ1-6|TRBV28
CASSPDGSSYNSPLHF
>TRBJ2-1|TRBV28
CASIPETSLAGEDNEQFF
>TRBJ2-7|TRBV11-2
CASSLVLVGGEQYF
>TRBJ2-5|TRBV5-1
CASSLAGQGETQYF
>TRBJ2-1|TRBV6-6
CASERGEPYNEQFF
>TRBJ1-3|TRBV6-4
CASNKGTIYF
>TRBJ2-1|TRBV7-2
CASSLSRVRNEQFF
>TRBJ2-3|TRBV9
CASSVEAGVGDTQYF
>TRBJ1-2|TRBV4-1
CASSQEDSVINYGYTF
>TRBJ1-6|TRBV5-1
CASSEGQGGNSPLHF
>TRBJ2-7|TRBV19
CASSIGGYEQYF
>TRBJ1-2|TRBV7-9
CASSLMSGNYGYTF
>TRBJ1-3|TRBV3-1/TRBV3-2
CASSPVPSGNTIYF
>TRBJ2-2|TRBV16
CASSQSGGANTGELFF
>TRBJ1-5|TRBV27
CASSSWQGNQPQHF
>TRBJ2-7|TRBV5-1
CASSFPGQGKNEQYF
>TRBJ1-1|TRBV20-1
CSTSGQSASEAFF
>TRBJ1-2|TRBV4-1
CASSQFRDGNGYTF
>TRBJ1-1|TRBV10-1
CASSEAGRQGGVTFF
>TRBJ2-1|TRBV19
CASSIDGVSSYNEQFF
>TRBJ2-7|TRBV19
CASSTGNYEQYF
>TRBJ2-2|TRBV3-1/TRBV3-2
CASSRKGLAGGTNTGELFF
>TRBJ1-2|TRBV5-1
CASSSGTGGLYGYTF
>TRBJ1-3|TRBV5-5
CASSFWTVGGNTIYF